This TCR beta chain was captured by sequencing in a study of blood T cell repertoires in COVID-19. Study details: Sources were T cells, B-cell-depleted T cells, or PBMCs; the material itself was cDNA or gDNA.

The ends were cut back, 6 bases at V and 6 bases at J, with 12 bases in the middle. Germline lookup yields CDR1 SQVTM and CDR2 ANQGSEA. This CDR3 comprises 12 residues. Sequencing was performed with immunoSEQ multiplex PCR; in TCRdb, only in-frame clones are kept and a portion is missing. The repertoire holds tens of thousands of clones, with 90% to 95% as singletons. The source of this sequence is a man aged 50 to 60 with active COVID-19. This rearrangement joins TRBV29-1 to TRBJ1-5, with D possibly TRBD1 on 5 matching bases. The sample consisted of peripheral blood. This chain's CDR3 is CSVGLQGQPQHF. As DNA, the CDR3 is TGCAGCGTGGGCCTCCAGGGTCAGCCCCAGCATTTT. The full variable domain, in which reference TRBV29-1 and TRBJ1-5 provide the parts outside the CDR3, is SAVISQKPSRDICQRGTSLTIQCQVDSQVTMMFWYRQQPGQSLTLIATANQGSEATYESGFVIDKFPISRPNLTFSTLTVSNMSPEDSSIYLCSVGLQGQPQHFGDGTRLSIL.